These 22 T cell receptor beta chains were sequenced from one sample in a study of cytomegalovirus exposure and HLA in healthy donors (dated 2017 in TCRdb). The method was the immunoSEQ multiplex PCR assay. A mixture of 60 forward primers for TCR Vbeta segments and 13 reverse primers for TCR Jbeta segments was used in the multiplex PCR. Drawn from immuneACCESS, this table holds only the in-frame rearrangements with V and J called that TCRdb kept. Clones are partly lost; checked studies trace under half to an unresolved V gene and leave the rest unexplained. The sample table shows roughly 180,000 clones, and 70% to 90% are seen once. The biggest ten clones account for roughly 0.69% of the sample. Sequenced sample: PBMCs. The receptors originated from a woman younger than 30 in good health and CMV-seronegative.

This chain connects TRBV25-1 to TRBJ2-1; TRBD2 aligns across 8 bases. CDR3 length: 18 amino acids. The germline gives CDR1 MGHDK, CDR2 SYGVNS. V gave up 2 bases and J gave up 13 bases; unmatched junction bases: 22. This chain's CDR3 is CASSEPPLYTGTSLVQFF. The CDR3 DNA follows: TGTGCCAGCAGTGAACCTCCCCTCTATACTGGGACTAGTCTCGTTCAGTTCTTC. The full variable domain, in which reference TRBV25-1 and TRBJ2-1 provide the parts outside the CDR3, is EADIYQTPRYLVIGTGKKITLECSQTMGHDKMYWYQQDPGMELHLIHYSYGVNSTEKGDLSSESTVSRIRTEHFPLTLESARPSHTSQYLCASSEPPLYTGTSLVQFFGPGTRLTVL.

This clone was counted once. The genes are TRBV9 and TRBJ1-2, with a tentative D call TRBD1 (5 bases). The V gene lost 4 bases and the J gene lost 7 bases, with 20 bases spanning the gap. The CDR3 loop spans 15 amino acids. Germline V CDR1 and CDR2: SGDLS, YYNGEE. CDR3 DNA: TGTGCCAGCAGCCCCCAGAGGGGAGGGAGGGGTGGCTACACCTTC. Amino acid sequence: CASSPQRGGRGGYTF.

V and J are TRBV5-1 and TRBJ2-2; a possible D gene is TRBD2 (7 bases). The CDR3 is 14 residues long. Germline V gene data show CDR1 as SGHRS and CDR2 as YFSETQ. V was trimmed by 4 bases and J by 7 bases, leaving 14 bases between them. The DNA of the CDR3 is TGCGCCAGCAGCGGCGGGGGCGACTACGGGGAGCTGTTTTTT. Translated, it gives CASSGGGDYGELFF.

This chain uses TRBV7-8 with TRBJ1-1; D gene ambiguous. CDR3 length: 14 residues. The germline V gene has CDR1 SGHVS and CDR2 FQNEAQ. V shed 3 bases and J shed 2 bases, with 10 bases lying between them. This chain's CDR3 is CASSFREGNTEAFF. Here the CDR3 DNA reads TGTGCCAGCAGCTTCCGGGAAGGAAACACTGAAGCTTTCTTT.

The rearrangement links TRBV29-1 to TRBJ1-5; tentatively, D is TRBD1 (5 bases). The germline gives CDR1 SQVTM, CDR2 ANQGSEA. The CDR3 is made up of 14 amino acids. The ends were cut back, 7 bases at V and 5 bases at J, with 18 bases in the middle. CDR3: CSAQAGGSDQPQHF. CDR3 DNA sequence: TGCAGCGCTCAGGCCGGGGGAAGTGATCAGCCCCAGCATTTT.

The gene calls are TRBV27 and TRBJ1-1; D possibly corresponds to TRBD1 (5 bases). The CDR3 extends over 13 amino acids. V dropped 4 bases and J dropped 10 bases, with 16 bases sitting between them. Germline values: CDR1 MNHEY, CDR2 SMNVEV (reference sequence). DNA of the CDR3: TGTGCCAGCAGTTCATGGTCAGGGTTTTCAGCTTTCTTT. Amino acids: CASSSWSGFSAFF.

The chain employs TRBV18 and TRBJ1-1, with D perhaps matching TRBD1 (5 bases). V was trimmed by 2 bases and J by 0 bases, leaving 10 bases between them. Germline V gives CDR1 KGHSH, CDR2 LQKENI. This CDR3 has 15 residues. The CDR3 DNA sequence: TGTGCCAGCTCACCAGTGGGGCCAATGAACACTGAAGCTTTCTTT. Translating gives CASSPVGPMNTEAFF.

This clone was detected only a few times. The chain links TRBV18 to TRBJ2-1, with 11 positions matching TRBD2. Trimming removed 0 bases from V and 9 bases from J; junction bases left unmatched: 7. The CDR3 spans 16 residues. The V gene's germline CDR1 is KGHSH and CDR2 LQKENI. CDR3 bases: TGTGCCAGCTCACCACCAACTAGCGGGAGATTGGGTGAGCAGTTCTTC. Translating it yields CASSPPTSGRLGEQFF.

A few counts support this clone. The chain carries TRBV5-1 and TRBJ2-3, with D unresolved. V was cut by 0 bases and J by 0 bases, with 8 bases left in between. Germline V lookup: CDR1 SGHRS, CDR2 YFSETQ. This CDR3 is 15 amino acids long. CDR3 sequence reads: CASSLVQPSTDTQYF. CDR3 bases: TGCGCCAGCAGCTTGGTACAGCCTAGCACAGATACGCAGTATTTT.

This clone was found once. The J gene is TRBJ1-5, the V gene TRBV6-5; no clear D. Trimming pared 5 bases from V and 2 bases from J, leaving 7 bases between. Germline V gene lookup returns CDR1 MNHEY and CDR2 SVGAGI. This CDR3 region has 13 residues. In DNA form, the CDR3 reads TGTGCCAGCAGTGAACCAGGCAATCAGCCCCAGCATTTT. Protein: CASSEPGNQPQHF.

This chain joins TRBV11-3 and TRBJ1-1, with D unclear. The length of the CDR3 is 14 residues. V lost 5 bases and J 0 bases, leaving 10 bases between the germline ends. The germline CDR1 and CDR2 sequences are SGHNT and YENEEA. The CDR3 region has the DNA TGTGCCAGCAGCGCAGGACTTATGAACACTGAAGCTTTCTTT. Its translation: CASSAGLMNTEAFF.

This chain connects TRBV4-1 to TRBJ2-7; 7 positions match TRBD1. Germline V gene data show CDR1 as MGHRA and CDR2 as YSYEKL. V shed 1 base, J shed 4 bases, and the junction held 7 bases outside the gene matches. The CDR3 totals 15 residues. CDR3 sequence reads: CASSQAGRGSYEQYF. CDR3 DNA sequence: TGCGCCAGCAGCCAAGCCGGCAGGGGGTCATACGAGCAGTACTTC.

This clone occurred a few times. The V gene is TRBV9, the J gene TRBJ2-2; 7 positions match TRBD2. Trimming removed 4 bases from V and 4 bases from J; junction bases left unmatched: 7. The germline gives CDR1 SGDLS, CDR2 YYNGEE. The CDR3 is made up of 15 amino acids. CDR3 nucleotides: TGTGCCAGCAGCACAAGACTAGCTTTCACCGGGGAGCTGTTTTTT. Its protein product is CASSTRLAFTGELFF.

This clone was counted a few times. This rearrangement joins TRBV7-9 to TRBJ1-3; D is undetermined. This CDR3 contains 16 residues. V was trimmed by 6 bases and J by 0 bases, leaving 15 bases between them. In germline, CDR1 is SEHNR, CDR2 FQNEAQ (reference sequence). The CDR3 nucleotides are TGTGCCAGCAGATTCGGGAGCCAGAGCTCTGGAAACACCATATATTTT. The encoded protein is CASRFGSQSSGNTIYF.

The chain employs TRBV5-1 and TRBJ2-5; 8 bases map to TRBD1. V lost 0 bases, J lost 5 bases, and 6 bases stayed unmatched. Germline values: CDR1 SGHRS, CDR2 YFSETQ. This CDR3 has 15 residues. The CDR3 here is CASSLGQGRFETQYF. In nucleotides, the CDR3 is TGCGCCAGCAGCTTGGGACAGGGGCGATTCGAGACCCAGTACTTC.

The V gene is TRBV4-2, the J gene TRBJ2-5; D perhaps matches TRBD2 (5 bases). The CDR3 is 15 amino acids. Germline V gene data show CDR1 as LGHNA and CDR2 as YNFKEQ. V lost 4 bases and J 0 bases, leaving 12 bases between the germline ends. CDR3 bases: TGTGCCAGCAGCCCCGCCGGGGAACACCAAGAGACCCAGTACTTC. Translating gives CASSPAGEHQETQYF.

The V call is TRBV7-2, the J call TRBJ2-1, with 12 bases identical to TRBD1. Germline loops: CDR1 SGHTA, CDR2 FQGNSA. V shed 4 bases, J shed 7 bases, and the junction held 5 bases outside the gene matches. The CDR3 totals 15 residues. CDR3 DNA sequence: TGTGCCAGCAGCTGGGGACAGGGGGCTAAAAATGAGCAGTTCTTC. Its translation is CASSWGQGAKNEQFF. Variable domain in full (rest from reference TRBV7-2 and TRBJ2-1): GAGVSQSPSNKVTEKGKDVELRCDPISGHTALYWYRQSLGQGLEFLIYFQGNSAPDKSGLPSDRFSAERTGGSVSTLTIQRTQQEDSAVYLCASSWGQGAKNEQFFGPGTRLTVL.

This chain links TRBV4-2 with TRBJ1-6; D is unclear. V lost 0 bases to trimming and J lost 6 bases, with 9 bases between them. This CDR3 region has 15 residues. The germline CDR1 and CDR2 sequences are LGHNA and YNFKEQ. In nucleotides, the CDR3 is TGTGCCAGCAGCCAAGACAGGAAAGTTAATTCACCCCTCCACTTT. As protein: CASSQDRKVNSPLHF.

This sequence joins TRBV28 and TRBJ1-5, with no clear D. CDR1 MDHEN and CDR2 SYDVKM come from the germline V gene. With 11 bases removed from V and 4 bases from J, the gap between germline ends came to 21 bases. The CDR3 is 15 residues long. CDR3 region: CAVTMGGGGNQPQHF. In DNA form, the CDR3 reads TGTGCCGTTACAATGGGTGGAGGAGGAAATCAGCCCCAGCATTTT. The whole variable domain, remainder taken from reference TRBV28 and TRBJ1-5, is DVKVTQSSRYLVKRTGEKVFLECVQDMDHENMFWYRQDPGLGLRLIYFSYDVKMKEKGDIPEGYSVSREKKERFSLILESASTNQTSMYLCAVTMGGGGNQPQHFGDGTRLSIL.

The rearrangement joins TRBV6-1 to TRBJ2-5, with D uncertain. The CDR3 is 14 amino acids. Germline assignment: CDR1 MNHNS and CDR2 SASEGT. V was pared by 9 bases and J by 1 base, with 15 bases between. CDR3 sequence (DNA): TGTGCCAGTAAACCTAGTGGCGGCCAAGAGACCCAGTACTTC. As protein: CASKPSGGQETQYF.

The chain is built from TRBV30 and TRBJ2-2, with 12 positions matching TRBD2. The CDR3 contains 14 residues. Germline lookup yields CDR1 GTSNPN and CDR2 SVGIG (reference sequence). Trimming cost V 5 bases and J 4 bases; bases outside gene matches: 2. The CDR3 coding sequence is TGTGCCTGGGGGACTAGCGGGCCCACCGGGGAGCTGTTTTTT. Residues: CAWGTSGPTGELFF.

The sample holds one count of this clone. The chain employs TRBV19 and TRBJ2-7; D gene ambiguous. The V end was cut by 1 base, the J end by 3 bases, with 10 bases between. The V gene's germline CDR1 is LNHDA and CDR2 SQIVND (reference sequence). This CDR3 region has 14 residues. CDR3 residues: CASSIAPRDYEQYF. The CDR3 nucleotides are TGTGCCAGTAGTATAGCCCCACGCGACTACGAGCAGTACTTC.